The table lists the clone carrying this TCR beta chain with a few counts. Between the trimmed V and J ends, which lost 7 bases and 10 bases, there was a span of 17 bases. The germline gives CDR1 MGHDK, CDR2 SYGVNS. The length of the CDR3 is 14 residues. All enrollees were roughly 18 to 95 years old and from fewer than 25 US areas. Researchers sorted participants into cohorts using their self-reported clinical history. This sample is drawn from a study of blood T cell repertoires in COVID-19. Whole-study context: PBMCs, B-cell-depleted T cells, or T cells were the source of the cDNA or gDNA that made up the material.

The data were produced by immunoSEQ multiplex PCR, yet TCRdb's version contains in-frame clones alone and is incomplete. Among a few hundred thousand clones, roughly 88% were seen once, and the ten largest hold about 0.63%. V is TRBV25-1 and J is TRBJ1-6; tentative D call: TRBD1 (6 bases). Material: PBMCs or T cells enriched from blood (not recorded which). The clonotype was recovered from a man younger than 35 who had recovered from COVID-19. CDR3 DNA sequence: TGTGCCAGCAACGTGGCAGGGGAGCGGTCACCCCTCCACTTT. This encodes CASNVAGERSPLHF.